What follows are 7 T cell receptor beta chains derived from one specimen sequenced in a study of blood T cells in healthy people across ages. Together with a sample-barcoded 5' primer, a J-beta primer mix was included in a second PCR lasting about 7 to 12 cycles. From the 5' RACE reads, TCRdb called clonotypes with MiXCR, one entry per CDR3 protein. Of approximately 830,000 distinct CDR3 sequences in the sample, about 59% were seen once. Material: blood. The receptors originated from a man aged 25 to 40 in good health.

The chain recombines TRBV6-5 with TRBJ1-1; 9 nucleotides agree with TRBD1. The J segment lost 1 base and the V segment lost 0 bases, leaving 3 bases of the junction unmatched. Germline loops: CDR1 MNHEY, CDR2 SVGAGI. The CDR3 is 16 residues long. The CDR3 DNA reads TGTGCCAGCAGTTACTCCGGACAGGGGCCGAACACTGAAGCTTTCTTT. This codes for CASSYSGQGPNTEAFF.

The rearrangement links TRBV12-3 or TRBV12-4 to TRBJ2-5, with TRBD2 identical over 7 bases. The CDR3 is 16 amino acids. Trimming cost V 5 bases and J 0 bases; bases outside gene matches: 9. CDR3 sequence: CASSGTFGTNQETQYF. In DNA, the CDR3 is TGTGCCAGCAGTGGAACGTTCGGGACTAACCAAGAGACCCAGTACTTC.

The chain uses TRBV7-3 and TRBJ2-3, with 8 nucleotides matching TRBD2. The germline CDR1 and CDR2 sequences are SGHTA and FQGTGA. CDR3 size: 15 residues. V gave up 5 bases and J gave up 6 bases; unmatched junction bases: 10. The CDR3 DNA reads as TGTGCCAGCAGCCCAACCGGGGGGGTAGGGGATACGCAGTATTTT. Its protein is CASSPTGGVGDTQYF.

This clonotype was counted once. The rearrangement links TRBV28 to TRBJ1-2; D call uncertain. The CDR3 length is 12 residues. V was pared by 8 bases and J by 10 bases, with 17 bases between. Germline V CDR1 and CDR2: MDHEN, SYDVKM. CDR3 nucleotides: TGTGCCAGCGCCGTGGGGAGCCGTCACTACACCTTC. The encoded protein is CASAVGSRHYTF.

In the case of this clonotype: An end of the junction does not agree with germline; a read error may underlie this. The J gene is TRBJ2-1, the V gene TRBV7-2, with TRBD2 matching over 8 bases. This CDR3 contains 17 residues. CDR1 SGHTA and CDR2 FQGNSA come from the germline V gene. This CDR3 reads CAGSLELGAGGYNEQFF. The CDR3 region has the DNA TGTGCCGGCAGCTTGGAACTTGGGGCGGGGGGCTACAATGAGCAGTTCTTC.

This chain links TRBV12-3 or TRBV12-4 with TRBJ2-5; D call uncertain. The V and J ends lost 3 bases and 5 bases respectively, with 10 bases between them. This CDR3 has 13 amino acids. The CDR3 DNA reads as TGTGCCAGCAGTTTGTTGTTTAGTGAGACCCAGTACTTC. Its protein product is CASSLLFSETQYF.

This chain links TRBV7-8 with TRBJ1-1; D is perhaps TRBD1 (5 bases). Germline loops: CDR1 SGHVS, CDR2 FQNEAQ. The V and J ends lost 5 bases and 0 bases respectively, with 13 bases between them. CDR3 length equals 15 residues. The CDR3 bases are TGTGCCAGCAGCCCGGGACGGTTAATGAACACTGAAGCTTTCTTT. This encodes CASSPGRLMNTEAFF.